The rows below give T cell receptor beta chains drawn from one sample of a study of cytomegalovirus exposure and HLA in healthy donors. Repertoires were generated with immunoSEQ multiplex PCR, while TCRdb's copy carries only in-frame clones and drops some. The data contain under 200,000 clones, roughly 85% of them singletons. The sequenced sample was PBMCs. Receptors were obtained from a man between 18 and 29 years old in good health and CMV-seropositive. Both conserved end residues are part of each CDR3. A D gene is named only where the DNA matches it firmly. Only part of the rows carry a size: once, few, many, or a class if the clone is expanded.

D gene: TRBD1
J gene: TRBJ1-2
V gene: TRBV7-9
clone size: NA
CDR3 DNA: TGTGCCAGCAGCTTAGCAGGACAGGGGCAAGGCTACACCTTC
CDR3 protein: CASSLAGQGQGYTF

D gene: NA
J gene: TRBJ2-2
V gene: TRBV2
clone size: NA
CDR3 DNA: TGTGCCAGCATTGCGGCCGGGGAGCTGTTTTTT
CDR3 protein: CASIAAGELFF

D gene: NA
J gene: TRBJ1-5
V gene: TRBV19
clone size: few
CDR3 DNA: TGTGCCAGTAGACGACAGGCGAATCAGCCCCAGCATTTT
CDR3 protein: CASRRQANQPQHF

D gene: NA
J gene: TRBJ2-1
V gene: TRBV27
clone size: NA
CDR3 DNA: TGTGCCAGCAGTGCCCACCCCCCGACAGTGATTGGACACAATGAGCAGTTCTTC
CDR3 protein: CASSAHPPTVIGHNEQFF

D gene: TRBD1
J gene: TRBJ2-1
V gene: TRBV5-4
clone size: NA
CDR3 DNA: TGTGCCAGCAGGATGACAGGGTCGAATGAGCAGTTCTTC
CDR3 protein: CASRMTGSNEQFF

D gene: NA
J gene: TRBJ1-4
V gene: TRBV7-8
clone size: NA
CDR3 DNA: TGTGCCAGCAGTTCCTCGGGAGCAACTAATGAAAAACTGTTTTTT
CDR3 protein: CASSSSGATNEKLFF

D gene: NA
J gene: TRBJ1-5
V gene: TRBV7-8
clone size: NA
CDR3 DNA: TGTGCCAGCAGCTTAAGTAGGGACTCAGGGCCCCAGCATTTT
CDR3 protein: CASSLSRDSGPQHF

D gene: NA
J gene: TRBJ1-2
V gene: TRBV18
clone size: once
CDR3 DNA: TGTGCCAGCTTAAAGGGCGGGGGAGCCGACTACACCTTC
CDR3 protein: CASLKGGGADYTF

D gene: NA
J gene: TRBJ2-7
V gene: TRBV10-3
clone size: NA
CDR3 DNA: TGTGCCATCAGTGTGGTTAGGGGGAACAGCTACGAGCAGTACTTC
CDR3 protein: CAISVVRGNSYEQYF

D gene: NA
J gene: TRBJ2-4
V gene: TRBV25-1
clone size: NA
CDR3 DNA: TGTGCCAGCAGTGCGGGAGACATTCAGTACTTC
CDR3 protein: CASSAGDIQYF

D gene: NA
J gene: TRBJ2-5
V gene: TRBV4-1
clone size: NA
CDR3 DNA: TGCGCCAGCAGCCAACCAGGCGACAGGTTTGAAGAGACCCAGTACTTC
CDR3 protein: CASSQPGDRFEETQYF

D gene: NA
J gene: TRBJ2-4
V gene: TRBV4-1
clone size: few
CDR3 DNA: TGCGCCAGCAGCCAAGACCCAGGGGGGATTCAGTACTTC
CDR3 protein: CASSQDPGGIQYF

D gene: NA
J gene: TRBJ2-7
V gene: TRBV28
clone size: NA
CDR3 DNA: TGTGCCAGCAGTTTAACGGGTCCGAGCTCCTACGAGCAGTACTTC
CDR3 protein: CASSLTGPSSYEQYF

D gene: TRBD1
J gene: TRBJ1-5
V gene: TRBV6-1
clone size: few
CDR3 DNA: TGTGCCAGCAACCTCTTCCGGCAGGGGGGTCAGCCCCAGCATTTT
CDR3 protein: CASNLFRQGGQPQHF

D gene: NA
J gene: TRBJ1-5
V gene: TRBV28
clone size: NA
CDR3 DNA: TGTGCCAGCAGTTTAGGGCCAGGCCGCAATCAGCCCCAGCATTTT
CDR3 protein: CASSLGPGRNQPQHF

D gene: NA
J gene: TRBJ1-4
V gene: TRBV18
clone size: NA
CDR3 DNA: TGTGCCAGCTCCCCACGTGGGGCACCTTCAACTAATGAAAAACTGTTTTTT
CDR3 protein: CASSPRGAPSTNEKLFF

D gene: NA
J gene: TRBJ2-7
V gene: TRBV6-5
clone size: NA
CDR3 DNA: TGTGCCAGCAGATCTTCGGACAGCCACGAGCAGTACTTC
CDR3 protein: CASRSSDSHEQYF

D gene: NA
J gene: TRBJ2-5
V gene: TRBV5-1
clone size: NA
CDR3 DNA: TGCGCCAGCAGGGCAGGGGTCGAAGAGACCCAGTACTTC
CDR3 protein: CASRAGVEETQYF

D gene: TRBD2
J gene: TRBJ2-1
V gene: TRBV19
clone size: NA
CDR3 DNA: TGTGCCAGTAGTATGGTGGGACTAGACAATGAGCAGTTCTTC
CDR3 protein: CASSMVGLDNEQFF